The source of this T cell receptor (beta chain) is a study of Ad26.COV2.S vaccination and SARS-CoV-2 variants (dated by TCRdb to the early 2020s). With regard to the full study: Donors in the vaccine arm were drawn from COV1001, a multicentre, randomized, double-blind, placebo-controlled phase I-IIa trial testing Ad26.COV2.S in healthy adults. Ad26.COV2.S was administered intramuscularly at a dose of 5x10^10 or 1x10^11 viral particles, either as one shot or as two shots given 56 days apart. TCRbeta repertoire sequencing was used to assess the specificity and breadth of SARS-CoV-2-reactive T cell receptors after Ad26.COV2.S vaccination. A total of some 30 samples were included in the TCR-sequenced set, comprising around 19 Ad26.COV2.S vaccine recipients, 5 placebo recipients and 8 SARS-CoV-2 convalescent individuals. Trial participants were randomized into five groups of five: low-dose or high-dose Ad26.COV2.S given once or twice, or placebo on both occasions. Throughout the experiments and outcome assessment, investigators stayed blinded to trial group allocation. Summary of the overall study and its limitations: The study was not powered for comparison of responses between vaccine doses or regimens. After vaccination, spike-specific CD8+ and CD4+ T cell responses were reported to show substantial breadth. Spike-specific TCR breadth was higher in Ad26.COV2.S recipients than in placebo recipients (P = 0.0014). Comparable non-spike TCR breadth was observed between vaccine and placebo recipients, consistent with only spike being contained in the vaccine. According to the authors, total T cell responses may have been underestimated by the TCR breadth and depth analyses.

TCRbeta CDR3 regions were sequenced with the immunoSEQ Assay. After extraction, genomic DNA underwent amplification by bias-controlled multiplex PCR, followed by high-throughput sequencing. In the original analysis: To quantify the absolute abundance of every unique TCRbeta CDR3 region, sequences were collapsed and filtered. T cell fraction was estimated by normalization of TCRbeta template counts to usable DNA, with usable DNA being measured through amplification of reference genes present in all nucleated cells. Repertoire TCRs were annotated as SARS-CoV-2-specific when V gene, CDR3 amino acid sequence and J gene were exactly matched to a known reactive TCR set. The reference SARS-CoV-2 TCR set came from MIRA and was filtered for enrichment in COVID-19-positive ImmuneCODE repertoires, removing public or cross-reactive TCRs. Using the MIRA antigens, annotated TCRs were further analysed by specific ORF or by position within an ORF. Breadth was defined as annotated unique rearrangements over total unique productive rearrangements; depth was the summed frequency of those rearrangements. Group comparisons of TCR breadth used two-sided Wilcoxon rank-sum tests. In its TCRdb copy, this immuneACCESS table keeps in-frame sequences only and misses some clones. Where compared with another copy, unresolved V genes explain less than half of these, and the others have no known cause. The D gene and trimming were derived from the DNA, and the V and J assignments and clone size from that table. A total of 200,000 to 250,000 clones appear in this sample, roughly 90% of them only once. The leading ten clones occupy about 10% of the sample.

Remarks on this clone: It has no known antigen specificity. No per-base quality is available; no much larger clone lies one base away.

From the cysteine up to the phenylalanine, the CDR3 has a length of 15 residues. Of the read, only the CDR3 DNA is kept; its 45 bases are in frame from base 1. CDR1 SGHRS and CDR2 YFSETQ are derived from the germline V gene. Compared with germline, V lacks 5 bases and J lacks 5 bases; bases without a gene match: 8. The intended sense of this specimen's treatment or condition label: around 19 received Ad26.COV2.S at low or high dose, single or two shots; several received placebo; per-sample allocation not given. For vaccine and placebo recipients, repertoires were sequenced using samples collected on day 63 after the first injection. Cohort 1b enrolled about two dozen adults aged 18-55 years at a single site in Boston, USA, between 29 July and 7 August 2020. Ad26.COV2.S consisted of a replication-incompetent adenovirus type 26 vector by which a prefusion-stabilized SARS-CoV-2 spike protein from the original Wuhan strain was expressed.

This receptor was taken from a person aged 18 to 65 who received the Ad26.COV2.S COVID-19 vaccine or a placebo. This chain is built from TRBV5-1 and TRBJ1-5; 9 central bases correspond to TRBD1. The material sequenced was peripheral blood, taken in a trial of Ad26.COV2.S vaccine versus placebo. The CDR3 reads as follows: CASSPTGGRYQPQHF. At the DNA level, the sequence is TGCGCCAGCAGTCCAACAGGGGGCAGATATCAGCCCCAGCATTTT. With all but the CDR3 taken from the reference TRBV5-1 and TRBJ1-5 genes, the full variable domain is: KAGVTQTPRYLIKTRGQQVTLSCSPISGHRSVSWYQQTPGQGLQFLFEYFSETQRNKGNFPGRFSGRQFSNSRSEMNVSTLELGDSALYLCASSPTGGRYQPQHFGDGTRLSIL.